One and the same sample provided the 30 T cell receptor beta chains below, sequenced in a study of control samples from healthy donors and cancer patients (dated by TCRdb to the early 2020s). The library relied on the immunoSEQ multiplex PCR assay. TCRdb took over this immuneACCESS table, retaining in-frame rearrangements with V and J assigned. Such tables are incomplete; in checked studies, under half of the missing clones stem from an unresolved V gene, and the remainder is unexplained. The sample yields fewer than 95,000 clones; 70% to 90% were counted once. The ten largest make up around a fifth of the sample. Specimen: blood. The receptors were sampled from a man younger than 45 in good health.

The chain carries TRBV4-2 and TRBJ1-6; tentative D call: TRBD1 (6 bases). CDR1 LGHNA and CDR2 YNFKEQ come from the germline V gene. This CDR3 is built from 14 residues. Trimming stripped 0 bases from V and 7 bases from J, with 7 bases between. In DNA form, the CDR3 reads TGTGCCAGCAGCCAAGAAGGGGGGAATTCACCCCTCCACTTT. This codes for CASSQEGGNSPLHF.

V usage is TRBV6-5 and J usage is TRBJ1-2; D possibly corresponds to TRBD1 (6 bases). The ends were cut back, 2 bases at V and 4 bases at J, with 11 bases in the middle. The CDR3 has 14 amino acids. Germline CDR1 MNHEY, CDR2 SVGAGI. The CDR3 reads CASSYAGQSYGYTF. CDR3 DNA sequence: TGTGCCAGCAGTTACGCCGGACAGTCCTATGGCTACACCTTC.

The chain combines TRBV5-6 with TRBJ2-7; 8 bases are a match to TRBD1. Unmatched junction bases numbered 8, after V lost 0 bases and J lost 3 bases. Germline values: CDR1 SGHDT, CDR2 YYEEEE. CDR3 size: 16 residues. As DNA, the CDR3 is TGTGCCAGCAGCTTGGGTCTGTCAGGGGGCTACTACGAGCAGTACTTC. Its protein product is CASSLGLSGGYYEQYF. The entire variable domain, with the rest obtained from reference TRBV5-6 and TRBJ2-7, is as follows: DAGVTQSPTHLIKTRGQQVTLRCSPKSGHDTVSWYQQALGQGPQFIFQYYEEEERQRGNFPDRFSGHQFPNYSSELNVNALLLGDSALYLCASSLGLSGGYYEQYFGPGTRLTVT.

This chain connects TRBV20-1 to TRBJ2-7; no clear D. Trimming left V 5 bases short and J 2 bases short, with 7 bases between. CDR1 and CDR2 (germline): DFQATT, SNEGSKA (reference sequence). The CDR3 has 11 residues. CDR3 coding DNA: TGCAGTGCTTTCAATACCTACGAGCAGTACTTC. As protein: CSAFNTYEQYF.

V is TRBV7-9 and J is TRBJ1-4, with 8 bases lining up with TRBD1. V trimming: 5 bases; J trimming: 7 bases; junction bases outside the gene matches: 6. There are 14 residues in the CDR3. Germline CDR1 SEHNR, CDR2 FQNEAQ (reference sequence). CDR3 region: CASSRQGSREKLFF. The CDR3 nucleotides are TGTGCCAGCAGCCGACAGGGGAGTCGTGAAAAACTGTTTTTT.

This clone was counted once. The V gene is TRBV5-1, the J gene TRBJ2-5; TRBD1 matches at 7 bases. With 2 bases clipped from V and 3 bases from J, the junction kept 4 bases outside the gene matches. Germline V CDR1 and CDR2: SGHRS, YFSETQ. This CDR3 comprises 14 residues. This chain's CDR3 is CASSFLTGEETQYF. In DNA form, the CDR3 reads TGCGCCAGCAGCTTCCTAACAGGGGAAGAGACCCAGTACTTC.

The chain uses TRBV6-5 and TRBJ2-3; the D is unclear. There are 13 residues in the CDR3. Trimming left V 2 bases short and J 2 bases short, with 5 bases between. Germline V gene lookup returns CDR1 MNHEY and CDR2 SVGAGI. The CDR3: CASSYDFTDTQYF. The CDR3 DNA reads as TGTGCCAGCAGTTACGACTTCACAGATACGCAGTATTTT.

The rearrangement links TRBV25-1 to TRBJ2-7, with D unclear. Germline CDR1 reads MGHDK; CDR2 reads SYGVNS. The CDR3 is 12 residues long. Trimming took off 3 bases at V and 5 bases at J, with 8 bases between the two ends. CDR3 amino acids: CASSEPENEQYF. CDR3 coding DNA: TGTGCCAGCAGTGAGCCAGAGAACGAGCAGTACTTC.

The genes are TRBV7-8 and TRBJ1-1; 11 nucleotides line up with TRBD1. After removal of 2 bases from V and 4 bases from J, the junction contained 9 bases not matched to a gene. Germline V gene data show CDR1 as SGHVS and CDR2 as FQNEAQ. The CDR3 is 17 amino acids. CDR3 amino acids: CASSLRTGGAVGTEAFF. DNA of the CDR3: TGTGCCAGCAGCTTAAGGACAGGGGGCGCGGTGGGCACTGAAGCTTTCTTT.

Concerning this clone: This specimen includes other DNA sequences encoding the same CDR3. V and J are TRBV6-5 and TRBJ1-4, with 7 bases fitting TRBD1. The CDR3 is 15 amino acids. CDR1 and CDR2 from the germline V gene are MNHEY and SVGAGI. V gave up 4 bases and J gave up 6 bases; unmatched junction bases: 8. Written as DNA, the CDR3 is TGTGCCAGCAGTTCAGACAGGGTTGGGGATGAAAAACTGTTTTTT. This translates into CASSSDRVGDEKLFF.

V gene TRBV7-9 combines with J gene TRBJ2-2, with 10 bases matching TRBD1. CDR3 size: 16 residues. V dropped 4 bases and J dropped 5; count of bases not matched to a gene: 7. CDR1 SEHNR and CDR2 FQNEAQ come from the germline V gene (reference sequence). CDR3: CASSWGQGPITGELFF. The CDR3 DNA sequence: TGTGCCAGCAGCTGGGGACAGGGGCCTATTACCGGGGAGCTGTTTTTT.

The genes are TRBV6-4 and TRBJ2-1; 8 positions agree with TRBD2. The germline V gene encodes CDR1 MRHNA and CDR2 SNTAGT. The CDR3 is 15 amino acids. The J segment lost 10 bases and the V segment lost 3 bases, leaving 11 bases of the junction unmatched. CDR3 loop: CASSERLAGLGEQFF. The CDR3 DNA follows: TGTGCCAGCAGTGAAAGGCTAGCGGGCCTGGGGGAGCAGTTCTTC.

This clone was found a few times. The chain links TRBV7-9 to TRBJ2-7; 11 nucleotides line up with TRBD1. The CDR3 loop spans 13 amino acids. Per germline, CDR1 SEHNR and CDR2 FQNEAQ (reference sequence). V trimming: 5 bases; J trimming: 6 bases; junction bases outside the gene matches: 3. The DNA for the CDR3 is TGTGCCAGCAGCACGGGGACAGGGGGCGAGCAGTACTTC. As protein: CASSTGTGGEQYF.

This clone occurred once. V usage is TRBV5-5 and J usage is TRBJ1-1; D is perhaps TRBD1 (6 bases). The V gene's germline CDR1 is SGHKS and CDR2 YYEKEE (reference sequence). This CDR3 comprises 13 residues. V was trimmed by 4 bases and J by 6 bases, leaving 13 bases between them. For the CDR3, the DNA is TGTGCCAGCAGCGTAAACAGGGAGGCTGAAGCTTTCTTT. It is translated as CASSVNREAEAFF.

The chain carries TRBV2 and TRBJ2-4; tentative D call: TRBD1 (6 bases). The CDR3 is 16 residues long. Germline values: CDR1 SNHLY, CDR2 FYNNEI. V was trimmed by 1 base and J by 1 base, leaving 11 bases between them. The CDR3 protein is CASSEEQGQAKNIQYF. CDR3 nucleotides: TGTGCCAGCAGTGAAGAGCAGGGGCAGGCCAAAAACATTCAGTACTTC.

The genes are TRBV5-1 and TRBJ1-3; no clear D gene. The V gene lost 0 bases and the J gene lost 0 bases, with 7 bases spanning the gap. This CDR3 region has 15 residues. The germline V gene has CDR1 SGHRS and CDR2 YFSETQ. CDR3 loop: CASSLERSSGNTIYF. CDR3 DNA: TGCGCCAGCAGCTTGGAGAGGTCCTCTGGAAACACCATATATTTT.

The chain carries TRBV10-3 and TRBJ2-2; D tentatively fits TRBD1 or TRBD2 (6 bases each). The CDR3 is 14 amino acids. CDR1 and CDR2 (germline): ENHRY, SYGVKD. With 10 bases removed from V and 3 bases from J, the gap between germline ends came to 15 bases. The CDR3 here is CATGGRVDTGELFF. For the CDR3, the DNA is TGTGCCACCGGGGGCAGGGTCGACACCGGGGAGCTGTTTTTT.

The CDR3, as DNA: TGTGCCAGCAGCTACGGGACAGGGTCAGATACGCAGTATTTT. It is translated as CASSYGTGSDTQYF. V is TRBV13 and J is TRBJ2-3, with 9 bases identical to TRBD1. Germline values: CDR1 PRHDT, CDR2 FYEKMQ (reference sequence). After removal of 4 bases from V and 4 bases from J, the junction contained 3 bases not matched to a gene. The CDR3 has 14 residues.

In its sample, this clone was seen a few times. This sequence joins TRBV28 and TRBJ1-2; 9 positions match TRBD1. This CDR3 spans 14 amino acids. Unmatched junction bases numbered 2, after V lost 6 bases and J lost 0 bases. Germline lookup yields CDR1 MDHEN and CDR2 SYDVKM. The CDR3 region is CASRGTGSNYGYTF. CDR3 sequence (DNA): TGTGCCAGCAGGGGGACAGGGTCTAACTATGGCTACACCTTC.

The CDR3 nucleotides read TGCAGCACAGGGACGGGCAGCTCCTACAATGAGCAGTTCTTC. Its translation: CSTGTGSSYNEQFF. V usage is TRBV29-1 and J usage is TRBJ2-1, with D possibly matching TRBD1 (6 bases). Germline lookup yields CDR1 SQVTM and CDR2 ANQGSEA. Trimming took off 8 bases at V and 0 bases at J, with 14 bases between the two ends. The CDR3 has 14 amino acids.

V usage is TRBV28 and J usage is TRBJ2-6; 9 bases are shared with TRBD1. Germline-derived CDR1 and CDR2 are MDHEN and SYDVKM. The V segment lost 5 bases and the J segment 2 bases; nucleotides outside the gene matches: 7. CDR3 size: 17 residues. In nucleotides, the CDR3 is TGTGCCAGCAGTCCTTCTCGACAGGGGGCTGGGGCCAACGTCCTGACTTTC. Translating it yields CASSPSRQGAGANVLTF.

The CDR3 DNA reads TGTGCCAGCAGACTGAGGACAGACGGCAATCAGCCCCAGCATTTT. The encoded protein is CASRLRTDGNQPQHF. This chain links TRBV6-6 with TRBJ1-5; D perhaps matches TRBD1 (6 bases). The CDR3 length is 15 residues. The V end was cut by 6 bases, the J end by 2 bases, with 14 bases between. Germline V CDR1 and CDR2: MNHNY, SVGAGI (reference sequence).

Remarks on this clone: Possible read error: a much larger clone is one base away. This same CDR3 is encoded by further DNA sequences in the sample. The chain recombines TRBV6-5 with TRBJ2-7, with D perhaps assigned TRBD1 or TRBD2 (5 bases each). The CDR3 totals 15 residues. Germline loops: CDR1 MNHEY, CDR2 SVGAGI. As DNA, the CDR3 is TGTGCCAGCAGCAACACAGGACTTAGCTCCTACGAGCAATACTTC. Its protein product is CASSNTGLSSYEQYF.

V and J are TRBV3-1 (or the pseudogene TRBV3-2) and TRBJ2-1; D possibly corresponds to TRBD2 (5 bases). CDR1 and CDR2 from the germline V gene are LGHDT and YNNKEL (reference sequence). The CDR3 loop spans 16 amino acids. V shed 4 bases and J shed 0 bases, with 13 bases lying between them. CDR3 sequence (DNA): TGTGCCAGCAGCCGTATCCAGCGGAGCTCCTACAATGAGCAGTTCTTC. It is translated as CASSRIQRSSYNEQFF.

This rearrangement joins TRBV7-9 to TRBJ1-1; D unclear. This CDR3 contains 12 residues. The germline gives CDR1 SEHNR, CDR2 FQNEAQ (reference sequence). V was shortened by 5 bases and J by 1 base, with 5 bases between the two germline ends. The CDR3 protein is CASSERNTEAFF. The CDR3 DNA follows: TGTGCCAGCAGCGAGAGGAACACTGAAGCTTTCTTT.

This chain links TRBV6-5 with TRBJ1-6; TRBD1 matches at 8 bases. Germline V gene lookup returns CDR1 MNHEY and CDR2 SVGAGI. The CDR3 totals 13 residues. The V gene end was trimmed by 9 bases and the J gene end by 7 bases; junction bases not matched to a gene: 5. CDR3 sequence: CASGQGRNSPLHF. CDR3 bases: TGTGCCAGTGGACAGGGACGGAATTCACCCCTCCACTTT.

CDR3 sequence (DNA): TGTGCCAGCAGCTCAACTAGCGGGGGGGCAGGTGGACCACAGGAAACGCAGTATTTT. Translating it yields CASSSTSGGAGGPQETQYF. The rearrangement uses TRBV11-2 and TRBJ2-3; 13 bases align to TRBD2. Germline CDR1 reads SGHAT; CDR2 reads FQNNGV. V was pared by 4 bases and J by 9 bases, with 19 bases of the junction left unmatched. The CDR3 spans 19 residues. Full variable domain (outside the CDR3, taken from reference TRBV11-2 and TRBJ2-3): EAGVAQSPRYKIIEKRQSVAFWCNPISGHATLYWYQQILGQGPKLLIQFQNNGVVDDSQLPKDRFSAERLKGVDSTLKIQPAKLEDSAVYLCASSSTSGGAGGPQETQYFGPGTRLTVL.

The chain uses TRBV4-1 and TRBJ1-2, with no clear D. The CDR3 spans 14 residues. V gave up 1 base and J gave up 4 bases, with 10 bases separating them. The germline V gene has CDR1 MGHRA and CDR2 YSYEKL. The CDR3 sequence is CASSQVRSRYGYTF. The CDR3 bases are TGCGCCAGCAGCCAAGTCCGTTCCCGCTATGGCTACACCTTC.

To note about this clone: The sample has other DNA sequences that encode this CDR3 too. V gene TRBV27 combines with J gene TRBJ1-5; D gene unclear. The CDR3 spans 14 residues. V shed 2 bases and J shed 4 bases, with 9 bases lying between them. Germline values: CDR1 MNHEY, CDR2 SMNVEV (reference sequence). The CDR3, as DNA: TGTGCCAGCAGTTTAACTGGAGGGAATCAGCCCCAGCATTTT. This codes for CASSLTGGNQPQHF.

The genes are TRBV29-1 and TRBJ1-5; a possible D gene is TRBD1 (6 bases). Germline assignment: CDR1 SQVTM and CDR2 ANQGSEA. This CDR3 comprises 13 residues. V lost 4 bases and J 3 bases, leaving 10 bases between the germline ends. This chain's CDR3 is CSVGGQPNQPQHF. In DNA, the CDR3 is TGCAGCGTTGGGGGGCAGCCCAATCAGCCCCAGCATTTT. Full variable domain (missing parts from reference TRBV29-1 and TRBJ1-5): SAVISQKPSRDICQRGTSLTIQCQVDSQVTMMFWYRQQPGQSLTLIATANQGSEATYESGFVIDKFPISRPNLTFSTLTVSNMSPEDSSIYLCSVGGQPNQPQHFGDGTRLSIL.